This T cell receptor (beta chain) was found in a study of CXCR3-negative and CXCR3-positive naive CD8 T cells. Points from the study as a whole: Memory CD8+ cells showed much lower diversity, while both naive subsets displayed comparably high diversity. CXCR3-expressing naive cells carried TRB CDR3s more hydrophobic than those of CXCR3-negative naive cells.

The CDR3 covers 15 residues. Germline loops: CDR1 MNHEY, CDR2 SMNVEV (reference sequence). The TRB cDNA libraries were prepared by 5' RACE with UMI labels. Using the 5' RACE reads, TCRdb records one entry per CDR3 protein without DNA. The sample totals 84,000 or so distinct CDR3 sequences. Each CD8+ T cell subset was sorted in triplicate, hundreds of thousands of cells each. About this clonotype: Its target is unknown.

The chain is built from TRBV27 and TRBJ2-7; there is no DNA to check the TCRdb D call of TRBD1. Material for sequencing was naive CXCR3+ CD8+ T cells from blood. Subset given: CD45RO-CCR7+CD27+CD95- naive CD8+ T cells expressing CXCR3 (TNR3+). This TCR was recovered from a human donor in good health. Some clones in this sample may be carry-over from other donors' samples. The CDR3 loop reads CASSPGTDPSYEQYF.